This TCR beta chain was sequenced for a study of shared clonotypes between healthy human individuals. Repertoires were generated with immunoSEQ multiplex PCR, while TCRdb's copy carries only in-frame clones and drops some. The repertoire includes approximately 1.5 million clones, approximately 98.5% of them detected once, and under 0.45% sits in the top ten. Trimming removed 5 bases from V and 5 bases from J; junction bases left unmatched: 5. CDR3 size: 15 residues. From germline, CDR1 is LNHDA and CDR2 SQIVND (reference sequence). The source of this sequence is a man aged 25-45 years in good health. The sequencing input was naive CD4+ T cells sorted from blood. Subset meaning: CD45RA+ positively selected. This chain joins TRBV19 and TRBJ2-5, with 13 bases identical to TRBD2. For the CDR3, the DNA is TGTGCCAGTAGTGTCCCGGGACTAGCGGGGGAGACCCAGTACTTC. Translated, it gives CASSVPGLAGETQYF.